This TCR beta chain emerged from a study of blood T cells in healthy people across ages. Many counts were recorded for this clonotype. Extracted total RNA amounted to at least 6 micrograms for each sample. The germline gives CDR1 ENHRY, CDR2 SYGVKD. J lost 2 bases, V lost 0 bases, and 6 bases had no gene match. This CDR3 comprises 18 residues. Through a sample-barcoded 5' primer and a J-beta primer mix, a second PCR was run for 7 to 11 cycles. Using its own MiXCR run on the 5' RACE reads, TCRdb lists one record per CDR3 protein. Found here are approximately 800,000 distinct CDR3 sequences, about 34% of them singletons; the top ten hold roughly 13%.

The V gene is TRBV10-3, the J gene TRBJ2-1; 11 bases align to TRBD2. The clonotype was recovered from a man aged 18 to 29 in good health. Sequencing was done on a sample of blood. The DNA of the CDR3 is TGTGCCATCAGTGAGTCCGATGATAGCGGGGGGGCCTACAATGAGCAGTTCTTC. Translating it yields CAISESDDSGGAYNEQFF.